This T cell receptor (beta chain) was obtained from a study of blood T cell repertoires in COVID-19. Study details: PBMCs, B-cell-depleted T cells, or T cells provided the cDNA or gDNA that made up the material.

V was pared by 4 bases and J by 9 bases, with 15 bases between. The CDR3 is 14 residues long. Germline V gives CDR1 KGHSH, CDR2 LQKENI. Sequencing was performed with immunoSEQ multiplex PCR; in TCRdb, only in-frame clones are kept and a portion is missing. The table records approximately 130,000 clones, under 85% of them present only once. The chain uses TRBV18 and TRBJ1-4; unclear D gene. Material: peripheral blood. The origin of this receptor is a man aged 40-49 years with active or convalescent COVID-19. In DNA form, the CDR3 reads TGTGCCAGCTCACAATCGCCGGGAGACAAAAAACTGTTTTTT. Amino acid sequence: CASSQSPGDKKLFF.